These 28 T cell receptor beta chains were sequenced from one sample in a study of T-cell memory formation after mild COVID-19. TCRdb reprocessed the 5' RACE reads with MiXCR, giving one entry per CDR3 protein. The sample includes roughly 510,000 distinct CDR3 sequences, around 15% seen only once; the top ten take 8.1%. The sample comprised PBMCs or a T cell subset sorted from them (not recorded which). Source of these receptors: an adult woman who had mild COVID-19 (a few samples of this study predate the infection). Cell type and time point are not known.

As DNA, the CDR3 is TGTGCCAGCAGCCAACCCTTACCCGGCTCCTATAATTCACCCCTCCACTTT. It encodes CASSQPLPGSYNSPLHF. The chain uses TRBV14 and TRBJ1-6; D call uncertain. This CDR3 spans 17 amino acids. V was clipped by 2 bases and J by 0 bases, with 11 bases between them. Per the germline V gene, CDR1 is SGHDN and CDR2 is FVKESK.

V gene TRBV7-2 combines with J gene TRBJ2-5; 11 bases agree with TRBD2. CDR1 and CDR2 from the germline V gene are SGHTA and FQGNSA. There are 15 residues in the CDR3. The junction had 6 bases not matched to a gene; V was cut back by 5 bases and J by 4 bases. CDR3 DNA sequence: TGTGCCAGCAGCCCGAGACTAGCGGGGTCAGAGACCCAGTACTTC. Translating it yields CASSPRLAGSETQYF. Full variable domain (rest looked up from reference TRBV7-2 and TRBJ2-5): GAGVSQSPSNKVTEKGKDVELRCDPISGHTALYWYRQSLGQGLEFLIYFQGNSAPDKSGLPSDRFSAERTGGSVSTLTIQRTQQEDSAVYLCASSPRLAGSETQYFGPGTRLLVL.

The table lists this clonotype with a few counts. V gene TRBV29-1 combines with J gene TRBJ2-1, with a tentative D call TRBD1 (6 bases). Trimming took 6 bases from V and 12 from J, leaving 21 bases between them. CDR1 and CDR2 (germline): SQVTM, ANQGSEA. There are 13 residues in the CDR3. CDR3 in DNA: TGCAGCGTCGATTCAGGGGTATCGGAAAGGCAGTTCTTC. This translates into CSVDSGVSERQFF.

Only a few counts were recorded for this clonotype. The V and J genes are TRBV5-1 and TRBJ1-1; 9 bases map to TRBD1. Germline CDR1 SGHRS, CDR2 YFSETQ. The CDR3 is 14 residues long. Trimming took 4 bases from V and 10 from J; bases not matched to a gene: 11. The CDR3 nucleotides are TGCGCCAGCAGCCCCCCCGGGACAGGGCGGGTAGCTTTCTTT. This codes for CASSPPGTGRVAFF.

This clonotype was detected many times. The chain carries TRBV9 and TRBJ2-5; 12 bases line up with TRBD2. Germline CDR1 SGDLS, CDR2 YYNGEE. The V segment lost 3 bases and the J segment 5 bases; nucleotides outside the gene matches: 5. The CDR3 totals 15 residues. Here the CDR3 reads CASSGGTSGRETQYF. DNA for the CDR3: TGTGCCAGCAGCGGAGGGACTAGCGGGCGTGAGACCCAGTACTTC.

This clonotype turned up a few times. The chain carries TRBV12-3 or TRBV12-4 and TRBJ2-1; D is possibly TRBD1 or TRBD2 (5 bases each). CDR3 length equals 16 residues. V lost 4 bases, J lost 2 bases, and 15 bases lay in between. CDR3 coding DNA: TGTGCCAGCAGTTCCTCCGGGGCTATGGCCTACAATGAGCAGTTCTTC. Residues: CASSSSGAMAYNEQFF.

This clonotype was seen once. This chain connects TRBV5-1 to TRBJ2-3, with D possibly TRBD1 on 6 matching bases. V lost 0 bases, J lost 0 bases, and 14 bases lay in between. This CDR3 is built from 17 residues. Germline loops: CDR1 SGHRS, CDR2 YFSETQ. CDR3 coding DNA: TGCGCCAGCAGCTTGGAGGTCAGGGGCTCTAGCACAGATACGCAGTATTTT. Amino acids: CASSLEVRGSSTDTQYF.

The chain is built from TRBV9 and TRBJ2-5; maybe TRBD2 (6 bases). Germline CDR1 SGDLS, CDR2 YYNGEE. V lost 3 bases and J 4 bases, leaving 19 bases between the germline ends. This CDR3 spans 16 amino acids. The DNA for the CDR3 is TGTGCCAGCAGCGCCCCCCAAGTAAGGGGAGGAGAGACCCAGTACTTC. Protein: CASSAPQVRGGETQYF.

V is TRBV7-2 and J is TRBJ2-7; TRBD1 matches at 7 bases. The junction had 8 bases not matched to a gene; V was cut back by 3 bases and J by 12 bases. The V gene's germline CDR1 is SGHTA and CDR2 FQGNSA. CDR3 length: 12 amino acids. The CDR3 nucleotides read TGTGCCAGCAGCTTCGACAGGGTGAATTTGTACTTC. The encoded protein is CASSFDRVNLYF.

The sample holds a few counts of this clonotype. This chain connects TRBV20-1 to TRBJ1-5, with 10 positions matching TRBD1. The germline V gene encodes CDR1 DFQATT and CDR2 SNEGSKA (reference sequence). The CDR3 has 15 amino acids. V shed 0 bases, J shed 6 bases, and the junction held 5 bases outside the gene matches. CDR3 residues: CSARDRQGAIQPQHF. The CDR3 DNA reads as TGCAGTGCTAGAGATAGACAGGGGGCTATTCAGCCCCAGCATTTT.

This clonotype has a handful of counts. This sequence joins TRBV25-1 and TRBJ2-7; 7 nucleotides match TRBD1. The V gene end was trimmed by 2 bases and the J gene end by 4 bases; junction bases not matched to a gene: 8. Germline V gene sequence: CDR1 MGHDK, CDR2 SYGVNS. CDR3 size: 15 residues. CDR3 nucleotide sequence: TGTGCCAGCAGTGAAGCTCCCGGGACAGTATACGAGCAGTACTTC. Its protein product is CASSEAPGTVYEQYF.

This CDR3 reads CASSLDERGGPETQYF. The CDR3 DNA follows: TGTGCCAGCAGCTTAGATGAGCGGGGGGGTCCAGAGACCCAGTACTTC. The chain couples TRBV11-2 to TRBJ2-5, with 10 bases matching TRBD2. The CDR3 runs to 16 residues. J gave up 4 bases and V 0 bases, and 5 bases lay outside the gene matches. Germline loops: CDR1 SGHAT, CDR2 FQNNGV.

Ten or more counts support this clonotype. The chain recombines TRBV12-3 or TRBV12-4 with TRBJ2-3; 9 nucleotides line up with TRBD2. The trim removed 2 bases at V and 5 bases at J, leaving 5 bases unmatched. The CDR3 has 15 residues. DNA of the CDR3: TGTGCCAGCAGTTTATTTGCGGGAGGGGGAGATACGCAGTATTTT. Its protein is CASSLFAGGGDTQYF.

The gene calls are TRBV5-4 and TRBJ2-7, with D perhaps matching TRBD1 or TRBD2 (6 bases each). V gave up 0 bases and J gave up 2 bases, with 12 bases separating them. Germline loops: CDR1 SGHNT, CDR2 YYREEE (reference sequence). There are 15 residues in the CDR3. DNA for the CDR3: TGTGCCAGCAGCTTGGGGTCGGGGGCCACCTACGAGCAGTACTTC. The encoded protein is CASSLGSGATYEQYF.

This clonotype was recorded a few times. V is TRBV7-9 and J is TRBJ2-7; 10 nucleotides agree with TRBD1. Germline CDR1 is SEHNR and CDR2 is FQNEAQ (reference sequence). CDR3 size: 17 residues. V was clipped by 4 bases and J by 2 bases; unmatched bases: 11. DNA for the CDR3: TGTGCCAGCAGCTCACCGACGGGACAGGGGATTACCTACGAGCAGTACTTC. This encodes CASSSPTGQGITYEQYF. The whole variable domain, remainder taken from reference TRBV7-9 and TRBJ2-7, is DTGVSQNPRHKITKRGQNVTFRCDPISEHNRLYWYRQTLGQGPEFLTYFQNEAQLEKSRLLSDRFSAERPKGSFSTLEIQRTEQGDSAMYLCASSSPTGQGITYEQYFGPGTRLTVT.

The chain recombines TRBV20-1 with TRBJ2-7; TRBD1 aligns across 7 bases. CDR3 length: 14 residues. Losses at the gene ends were 5 bases for V and 7 bases for J; bases not matched to a gene: 14. CDR1 is DFQATT, CDR2 SNEGSKA, per germline (reference sequence). This CDR3 reads CSAPDLEGAGEQYF. CDR3 in DNA: TGCAGTGCTCCCGACTTAGAGGGGGCTGGGGAGCAGTACTTC.

This clonotype was observed a few times. The chain combines TRBV4-1 with TRBJ1-2, with D hard to call. V gave up 1 base and J gave up 0 bases, with 9 bases separating them. CDR1 is MGHRA and CDR2 is YSYEKL in the germline V gene. This CDR3 is built from 15 residues. The CDR3 sequence is CASSQVAGTNYGYTF. CDR3 DNA: TGCGCCAGCAGCCAAGTGGCAGGAACTAACTATGGCTACACCTTC.

This clonotype has just a few counts. The J gene is TRBJ2-1, the V gene TRBV6-1, with a possible D match to TRBD2 (5 bases). Germline V gene data show CDR1 as MNHNS and CDR2 as SASEGT. CDR3 length: 15 amino acids. V shed 8 bases and J shed 8 bases, with 22 bases lying between them. CDR3 sequence reads: CASGPLRYSSDEQFF. In nucleotides, the CDR3 is TGTGCCAGCGGACCTCTTAGATATAGTAGCGATGAGCAGTTCTTC.

In this sample, this clonotype turned up a few times. This chain joins TRBV4-1 and TRBJ2-7; D tentatively reads TRBD1 or TRBD2 (6 bases each). Germline assignment: CDR1 MGHRA and CDR2 YSYEKL. The CDR3 is 17 amino acids. Trimming removed 0 bases from V and 5 bases from J, with 20 bases in between. CDR3 bases: TGCGCCAGCAGCCAAGAGGATGTGGTCCGGGGGCTTAACGAGCAGTACTTC. Its protein is CASSQEDVVRGLNEQYF.

This clonotype appeared many times. The chain joins TRBV10-3 to TRBJ1-1; D is perhaps TRBD1 (6 bases). CDR1 is ENHRY and CDR2 is SYGVKD in the germline V gene. V was cut by 4 bases and J by 5 bases, with 32 bases left in between. The CDR3 totals 20 residues. CDR3 nucleotides: TGTGCCATCAGTGTGTGGGGGGGGGGCCATCTGAGCGACCAACCGACTGAAGCTTTCTTT. It specifies CAISVWGGGHLSDQPTEAFF.

This clonotype showed up just a few times. The genes are TRBV7-9 and TRBJ1-4; D not certain. The CDR3 contains 13 residues. The germline gives CDR1 SEHNR, CDR2 FQNEAQ (reference sequence). Trimming shortened V by 5 bases and J by 6 bases, and 10 bases separated the two germline ends. CDR3 amino acids: CASSPDMDEKLFF. CDR3 coding DNA: TGTGCCAGCAGCCCTGACATGGATGAAAAACTGTTTTTT.

The gene calls are TRBV5-6 and TRBJ2-7; D unclear. The CDR3 loop spans 15 amino acids. Trimming pared 7 bases from V and 9 bases from J, leaving 26 bases between. Germline V CDR1 and CDR2: SGHDT, YYEEEE. Here the CDR3 reads CASQGPGPLSERQYF. The CDR3 DNA reads as TGTGCCAGCCAAGGTCCAGGTCCTCTATCCGAGCGGCAGTACTTC.

V is TRBV14 and J is TRBJ1-1; D uncertain. CDR1 is SGHDN, CDR2 FVKESK, per germline. Trimming took 4 bases from V and 3 from J, leaving 9 bases between them. This CDR3 has 13 amino acids. The DNA for the CDR3 is TGTGCCAGCAGCCTTAGGTCCTACACTGAAGCTTTCTTT. Its translation is CASSLRSYTEAFF.

The V call is TRBV9, the J call TRBJ2-1, with 10 bases lining up with TRBD1. This CDR3 has 16 residues. Germline values: CDR1 SGDLS, CDR2 YYNGEE. V lost 4 bases, J lost 5 bases, and 9 bases stayed unmatched. The CDR3 DNA reads as TGTGCCAGCAGCTCAGGAGGGACAGGGGCCCACAATGAGCAGTTCTTC. Its translation: CASSSGGTGAHNEQFF.

A few counts support this clonotype. The chain uses TRBV2 and TRBJ2-7, with a tentative D call TRBD1 (5 bases). This CDR3 region has 14 residues. Germline CDR1 reads SNHLY; CDR2 reads FYNNEI. V lost 2 bases to trimming and J lost 4 bases, with 12 bases between them. The CDR3 DNA sequence: TGTGCCAGCAGTGAATATCAGGGTTCGTACGAGCAGTACTTC. This sequence encodes CASSEYQGSYEQYF.

The chain joins TRBV7-8 to TRBJ1-5, with unresolved D. Germline assignment: CDR1 SGHVS and CDR2 FQNEAQ. Trimming stripped 3 bases from V and 0 bases from J, with 9 bases between. The CDR3 is 15 amino acids. The CDR3 protein is CASSFRTTSNQPQHF. In DNA, the CDR3 is TGTGCCAGCAGCTTTAGGACCACTAGCAATCAGCCCCAGCATTTT. Looking up the rest from reference TRBV7-8 and TRBJ1-5 gives the full variable domain: GAGVSQSPRYKVAKRGQDVALRCDPISGHVSLFWYQQALGQGPEFLTYFQNEAQLDKSGLPSDRFFAERPEGSVSTLKIQRTQQEDSAVYLCASSFRTTSNQPQHFGDGTRLSIL.

The chain links TRBV3-1 to TRBJ2-1, with D perhaps assigned TRBD1 or TRBD2 (5 bases each). V lost 0 bases and J 2 bases, leaving 17 bases between the germline ends. Germline CDR1 is LGHDT and CDR2 is YNNKEL (reference sequence). The CDR3 totals 18 residues. CDR3: CASSQDGARARTYNEQFF. CDR3 DNA: TGTGCCAGCAGCCAAGATGGGGCGCGGGCGAGAACCTACAATGAGCAGTTCTTC.

This clonotype occurred many times. The genes are TRBV11-2 and TRBJ2-3, with TRBD2 matching over 7 bases. The CDR3 loop spans 16 amino acids. Unmatched junction bases numbered 6, after V lost 3 bases and J lost 0 bases. Germline CDR1 is SGHAT and CDR2 is FQNNGV. The CDR3 DNA reads as TGTGCCAGCAGCTTTGGCGGGGGAGTCAGCACAGATACGCAGTATTTT. It codes for CASSFGGGVSTDTQYF. The entire variable domain, with the rest obtained from reference TRBV11-2 and TRBJ2-3, is as follows: EAGVAQSPRYKIIEKRQSVAFWCNPISGHATLYWYQQILGQGPKLLIQFQNNGVVDDSQLPKDRFSAERLKGVDSTLKIQPAKLEDSAVYLCASSFGGGVSTDTQYFGPGTRLTVL.